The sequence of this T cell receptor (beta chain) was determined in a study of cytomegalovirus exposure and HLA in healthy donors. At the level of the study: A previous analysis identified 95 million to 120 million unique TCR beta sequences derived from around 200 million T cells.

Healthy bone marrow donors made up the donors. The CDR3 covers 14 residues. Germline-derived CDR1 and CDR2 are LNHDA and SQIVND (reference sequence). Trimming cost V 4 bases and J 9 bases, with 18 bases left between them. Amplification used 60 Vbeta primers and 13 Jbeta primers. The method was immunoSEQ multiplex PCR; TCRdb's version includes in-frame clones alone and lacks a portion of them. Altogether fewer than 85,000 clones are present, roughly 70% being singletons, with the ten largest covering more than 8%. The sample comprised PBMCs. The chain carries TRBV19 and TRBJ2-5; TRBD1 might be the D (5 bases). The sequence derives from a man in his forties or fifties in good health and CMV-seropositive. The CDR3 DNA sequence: TGTGCCAGTAGTAAGGATCCGGCAGGGAACTCCCAGTACTTC. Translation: CASSKDPAGNSQYF.